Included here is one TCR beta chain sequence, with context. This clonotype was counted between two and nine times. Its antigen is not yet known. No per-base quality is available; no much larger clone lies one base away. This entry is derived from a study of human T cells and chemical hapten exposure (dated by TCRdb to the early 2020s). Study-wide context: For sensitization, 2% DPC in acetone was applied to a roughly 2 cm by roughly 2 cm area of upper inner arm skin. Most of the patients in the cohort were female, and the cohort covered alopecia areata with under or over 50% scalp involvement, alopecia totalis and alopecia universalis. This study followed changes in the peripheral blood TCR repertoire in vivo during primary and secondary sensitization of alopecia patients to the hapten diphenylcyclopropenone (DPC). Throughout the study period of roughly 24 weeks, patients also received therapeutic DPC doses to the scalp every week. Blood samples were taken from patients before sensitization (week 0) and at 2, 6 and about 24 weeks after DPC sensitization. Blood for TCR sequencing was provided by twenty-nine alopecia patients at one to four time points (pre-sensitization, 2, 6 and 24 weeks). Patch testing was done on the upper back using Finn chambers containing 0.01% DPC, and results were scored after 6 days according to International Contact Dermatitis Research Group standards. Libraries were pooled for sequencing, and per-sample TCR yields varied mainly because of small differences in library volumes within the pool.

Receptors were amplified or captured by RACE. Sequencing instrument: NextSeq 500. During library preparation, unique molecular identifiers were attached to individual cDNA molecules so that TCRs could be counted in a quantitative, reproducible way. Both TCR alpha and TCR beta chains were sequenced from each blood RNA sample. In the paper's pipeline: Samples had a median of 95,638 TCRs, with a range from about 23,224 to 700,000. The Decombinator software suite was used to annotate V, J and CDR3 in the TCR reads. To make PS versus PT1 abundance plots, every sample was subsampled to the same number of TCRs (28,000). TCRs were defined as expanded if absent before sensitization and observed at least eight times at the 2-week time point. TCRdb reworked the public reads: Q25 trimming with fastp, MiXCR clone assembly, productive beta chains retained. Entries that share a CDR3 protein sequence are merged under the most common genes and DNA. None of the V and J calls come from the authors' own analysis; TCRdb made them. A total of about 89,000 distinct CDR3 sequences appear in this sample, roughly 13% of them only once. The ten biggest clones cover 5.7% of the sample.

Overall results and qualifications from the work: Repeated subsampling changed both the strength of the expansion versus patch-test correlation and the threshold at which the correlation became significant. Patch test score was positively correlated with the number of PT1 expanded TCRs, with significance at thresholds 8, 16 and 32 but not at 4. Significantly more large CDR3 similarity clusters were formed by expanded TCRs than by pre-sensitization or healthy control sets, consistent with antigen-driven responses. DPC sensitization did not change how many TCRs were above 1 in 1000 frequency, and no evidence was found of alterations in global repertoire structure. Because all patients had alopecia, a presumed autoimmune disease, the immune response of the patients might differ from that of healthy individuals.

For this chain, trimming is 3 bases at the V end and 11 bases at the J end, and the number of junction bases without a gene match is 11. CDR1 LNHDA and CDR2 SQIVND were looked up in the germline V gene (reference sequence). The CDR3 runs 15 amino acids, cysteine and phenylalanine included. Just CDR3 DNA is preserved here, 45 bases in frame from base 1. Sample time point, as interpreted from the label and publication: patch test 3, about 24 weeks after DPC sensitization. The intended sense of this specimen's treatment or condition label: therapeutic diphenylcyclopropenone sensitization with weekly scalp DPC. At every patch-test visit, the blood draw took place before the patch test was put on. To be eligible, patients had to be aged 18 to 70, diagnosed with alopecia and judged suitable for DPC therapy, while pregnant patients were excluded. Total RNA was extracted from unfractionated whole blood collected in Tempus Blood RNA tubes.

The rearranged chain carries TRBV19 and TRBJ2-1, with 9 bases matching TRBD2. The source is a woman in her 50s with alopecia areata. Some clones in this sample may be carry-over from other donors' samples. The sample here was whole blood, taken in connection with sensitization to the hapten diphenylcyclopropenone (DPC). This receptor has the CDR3 CASSIPPASGNKQFF. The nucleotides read TGTGCCAGTAGTATCCCACCCGCTAGCGGGAATAAGCAGTTCTTC.